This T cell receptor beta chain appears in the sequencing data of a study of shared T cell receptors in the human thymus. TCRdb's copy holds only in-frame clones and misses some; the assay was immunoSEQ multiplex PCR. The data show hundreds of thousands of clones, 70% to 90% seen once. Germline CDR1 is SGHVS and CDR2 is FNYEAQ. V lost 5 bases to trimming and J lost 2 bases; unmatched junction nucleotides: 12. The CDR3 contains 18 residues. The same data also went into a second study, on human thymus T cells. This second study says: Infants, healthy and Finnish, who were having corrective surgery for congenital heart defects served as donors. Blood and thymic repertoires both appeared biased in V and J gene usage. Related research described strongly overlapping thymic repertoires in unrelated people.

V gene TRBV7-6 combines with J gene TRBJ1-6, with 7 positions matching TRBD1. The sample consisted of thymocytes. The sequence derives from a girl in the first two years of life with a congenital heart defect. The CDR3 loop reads CASSPRRGLVTYNSPLHF. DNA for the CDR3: TGTGCCAGCAGCCCCCGGAGGGGGCTTGTCACCTATAATTCACCCCTCCACTTT.